This T cell receptor beta chain was retrieved from a study of OX40 agonist ivuxolimab in advanced cancers. Background on the whole study: Ivuxolimab was a fully human IgG2 agonistic monoclonal antibody targeting the costimulatory receptor OX40 (CD134). Intravenous ivuxolimab was administered to patients every 2 weeks at six dose levels: 0.01, 0.1, 0.3, 1.5, 3 and 10 mg/kg. Of the roughly 52 dose-escalation patients, hepatocellular carcinoma was present in about 19, melanoma in some 15, renal cell carcinoma in 9 and head and neck cancer in 9. A male proportion of nearly 85% and a mean age of around 60 years, ranging from roughly 20 to 80, were recorded for the dose-escalation cohort. Patients were allowed to have had prior anti-PD-1, anti-PD-L1 or anti-CTLA-4 therapy, and approximately 41% of the dose-escalation patients had previously received checkpoint inhibitors. Three dose-escalation patients achieved partial responses, one with hepatocellular carcinoma and two with cutaneous melanoma. Peripheral TCRbeta sequencing was intended to test whether TCR sequence diversity was altered and clonal T-cell expansion was caused by ivuxolimab. The monotherapy dose-escalation portion (N ≈ 57 patients) of the phase I ivuxolimab trial is reported in the paper. What the research found in general, with its limitations: The antigen specificity of the clonally expanded peripheral T cells was not determined. Partial responders in the 0.1-3.0 mg/kg groups had among the lowest normalized peripheral clonal expansion, especially among CD8+ T cells. After ivuxolimab, more expanded clones were found on average in CD8+ T cells than in CD4+ T cells. Low levels of normalized T-cell clonal expansion were also shown by some nonresponding patients. Clonal expansion of both CD4+ and CD8+ blood T cells was observed from baseline to week 6 at doses 0.1 to 3.0 mg/kg.

Patients with a history of autoimmune disease or receiving systemic immunosuppression were excluded from the trial. Peripheral blood for TCR sequencing was drawn from every dose cohort at baseline, at cycle 4 day 1 and at cycle 7 day 1. Samples came from an open-label, multicenter, first-in-human phase I dose-escalation trial of ivuxolimab. Adults with locally advanced or metastatic head and neck squamous cell, hepatocellular, melanoma or renal cell carcinoma were enrolled in the trial. Before TCR sequencing, CD4+ T cells and CD8+ T cells were sorted from peripheral blood as separate populations. Concerning this clone itself: Its cognate antigen has yet to be identified. No much larger clone exists at a distance of one base, and base qualities are not known.

For sequencing of the TCRbeta CDR3 region, genomic DNA was extracted from the sorted cells. TCRbeta CDR3 regions were sequenced using the immunoSEQ Assay. TCRdb carries this immuneACCESS record with in-frame sequences only. Its versions omit some clonotypes, under half of them owing to an unresolved V gene in the studies checked, with the rest unexplained. Within this sample are around 67,000 clones, with about 83% of them counted one time only. The top ten clones comprise 0.65% to 0.85% of the sample. This TCR was sampled from an adult with an advanced solid tumor such as melanoma, head and neck, liver or kidney cancer. The sample consisted of CD4+ or CD8+ T cells sorted from blood, taken in a trial of the OX40 agonist ivuxolimab.

The bases are TGTGCCTCGCACGAACTTAGCGGTTATCCCTACGAGCAGTACTTC. Translated, this is CASHELSGYPYEQYF. Recombination linked TRBV30 to TRBJ2-7; the D gene is perhaps TRBD2, on 6 matching bases. The CDR3 runs 15 amino acids, cysteine and phenylalanine included. Only CDR3 DNA is held: 45 bases, read in frame from base 1. V is pared back by 7 bases and J by 2 bases, with 21 bases lying between the germline termini. In the germline V gene (reference sequence), CDR1 corresponds to GTSNPN and CDR2 to SVGIG.